A single T cell receptor beta chain is shown here with its context. Its antigen is currently unknown. This entry comes from a study of cytotoxic CD8 clonotypes in ibrutinib-treated CLL. Study information: Response samples were taken after a median around 11 months of treatment, range 6 to 36. Notes on the study in general: Pretreatment clonality was elevated relative to age-matched healthy donors and paralleled circulating CD8+ T-cell counts.

This CDR3 contains 11 residues. From germline, CDR1 is DFQATT and CDR2 SNEGSKA (reference sequence). Between the trimmed V and J ends, which lost 5 bases and 7 bases, there was a span of 11 bases. Repertoires were generated with immunoSEQ multiplex PCR, while TCRdb's copy carries only in-frame clones and drops some. The data hold approximately 350,000 clones, with 60% to 80% observed a single time. Material: PBMCs, obtained after 36 months of ibrutinib treatment. The receptor was derived from a human donor with chronic lymphocytic leukemia. The chain links TRBV20-1 to TRBJ2-5; the D gene is possibly TRBD1 (6 bases). CDR3 DNA: TGCAGTGCTTACAGGGACGGGACCCAGTACTTC. It is translated as CSAYRDGTQYF.